The clone carrying this T cell receptor (beta chain) was picked up many times. Its antigen is still unknown. The protocol attached unique molecular identifiers to individual cDNA molecules. TCRdb redid the calling of the 5' RACE reads with MiXCR, one entry per CDR3 protein. The sample carries about 36,000 distinct CDR3 sequences, 3% to 4.5% recorded once. These data are taken from a study of early T cells in non-severe SARS-CoV-2 infection. On the study more broadly: Sequencing targeted bulk RNA from unsorted whole blood, leaving chains unpaired.

Findings of the study overall: VDJdb matching, biased toward anti-spike CD8 responses, missed private and CD4 specificities.

After removal of 6 bases from V and 4 bases from J, the junction contained 6 bases not matched to a gene. Germline values: CDR1 SGHRS, CDR2 YFSETQ. CDR3 length equals 13 residues. Sequencing used whole blood. The receptor was isolated from an adult who was a healthcare worker with PCR-confirmed SARS-CoV-2 infection or an uninfected control (not recorded which). The chain is built from TRBV5-1 and TRBJ1-1; the match to TRBD1 covers 7 bases. CDR3 nucleotide sequence: TGCGCCAGCACGACAGGGAAGAGCACTGAAGCTTTCTTT. It specifies CASTTGKSTEAFF.